These 20 T cell receptor beta chains originate from one sample sequenced in a study of T cell responses to AZD1222 COVID-19 vaccine. TCRdb's table, derived via immunoSEQ multiplex PCR, lists solely in-frame clones and lacks some. There are tens of thousands of clones in the sample; approximately 90% occur only once, and less than 6% lies in the top ten. The sample in question was peripheral blood, obtained 28 days after the second AZD1222 dose. These receptors originate from an adult who received the AZD1222 COVID-19 vaccine.

The sample holds a few counts of this clone. The V call is TRBV6-2 or TRBV6-3, the J call TRBJ2-7; D is unresolved. Germline V CDR1 and CDR2: MNHEY, SVGEGT. V dropped 0 bases and J dropped 0 bases, with 6 bases sitting between them. This CDR3 contains 14 residues. The CDR3 spells CASSYSTDSYEQYF. CDR3 nucleotide sequence: TGTGCCAGCAGTTACTCGACGGACTCCTACGAGCAGTACTTC.

This rearrangement joins TRBV7-9 to TRBJ2-7; 10 nucleotides line up with TRBD1. Per the germline V gene, CDR1 is SEHNR and CDR2 is FQNEAQ (reference sequence). The junction had 2 bases not matched to a gene; V was cut back by 1 base and J by 2 bases. This CDR3 is 15 amino acids long. Written as DNA, the CDR3 is TGTGCCAGCAGCTTAGACGGGACAGGGGCCTACGAGCAGTACTTC. Translated: CASSLDGTGAYEQYF.

This chain joins TRBV11-2 and TRBJ2-1; 11 bases are shared with TRBD2. The trim removed 3 bases at V and 9 bases at J, leaving 7 bases unmatched. CDR1 and CDR2 (germline): SGHAT, FQNNGV. The CDR3 totals 15 residues. CDR3 DNA: TGTGCCAGCAGCTTCGACCCGACTAGCGGGGTTGAGCAGTTCTTC. Protein: CASSFDPTSGVEQFF.

The chain recombines TRBV3-1 (or the pseudogene TRBV3-2) with TRBJ2-2; 12 bases fit TRBD2. The germline V gene has CDR1 LGHDT and CDR2 YNNKEL (reference sequence). The J segment lost 6 bases and the V segment lost 4 bases, leaving 6 bases of the junction unmatched. This CDR3 is built from 16 residues. The CDR3 DNA is TGTGCCAGCAGCCGGCCGACTAGCGGGGGTCCCGGGGAGCTGTTTTTT. It translates to CASSRPTSGGPGELFF.

The rearrangement joins TRBV6-6 to TRBJ2-7, with D tentatively TRBD1 or TRBD2 (5 bases each). V lost 5 bases, J lost 6 bases, and 17 bases lay in between. In germline, CDR1 is MNHNY, CDR2 SVGAGI (reference sequence). The CDR3 consists of 14 residues. In DNA form, the CDR3 reads TGTGCCAGCAGTAAAGGGACCCCCCGACCCGAGCAGTACTTC. This codes for CASSKGTPRPEQYF.

The V and J genes are TRBV7-9 and TRBJ1-1; D is unclear. Per germline, CDR1 SEHNR and CDR2 FQNEAQ (reference sequence). Trimming shortened V by 1 base and J by 7 bases, and 19 bases separated the two germline ends. The CDR3 has 16 residues. In DNA form, the CDR3 reads TGTGCCAGCAGCTTAGAGTTTGCTCTCAGACCTTATGAAGCTTTCTTT. Protein: CASSLEFALRPYEAFF.

V and J are TRBV27 and TRBJ2-2; D possibly uses TRBD1 or TRBD2 (5 bases each). The germline CDR1 and CDR2 sequences are MNHEY and SMNVEV (reference sequence). Trimming cost V 6 bases and J 6 bases, with 14 bases left between them. The CDR3 totals 14 residues. CDR3 sequence (DNA): TGTGCCAGCAGCCAGTCAAGGGGAGCCGGGGAGCTGTTTTTT. Its translation: CASSQSRGAGELFF.

The chain recombines TRBV15 with TRBJ1-1; the match to TRBD1 covers 9 bases. V was pared by 3 bases and J by 5 bases, with 7 bases of the junction left unmatched. Looked up from germline, CDR1 is LNHNV and CDR2 is YYDKDF (reference sequence). The CDR3 is 15 residues long. CDR3: CATSRNRGQGTEAFF. The CDR3 nucleotides read TGTGCCACCAGCAGGAACAGGGGGCAAGGGACTGAAGCTTTCTTT.

V usage is TRBV28 and J usage is TRBJ1-2, with no clear D. CDR3 length: 13 amino acids. Germline V CDR1 and CDR2: MDHEN, SYDVKM. Trimming left V 6 bases short and J 9 bases short, with 17 bases between. CDR3 sequence reads: CASRELDGMSYTF. The CDR3 nucleotides are TGTGCCAGCAGAGAACTGGACGGGATGAGCTACACCTTC.

The V call is TRBV5-1, the J call TRBJ2-2; 8 bases fit TRBD1. The germline V gene has CDR1 SGHRS and CDR2 YFSETQ. The CDR3 length is 13 residues. Losses at the gene ends were 9 bases for V and 4 bases for J; bases not matched to a gene: 5. The CDR3, as DNA: TGCGCCACCCAGCAGGGGGCCACCGGGGAGCTGTTTTTT. Protein: CATQQGATGELFF.

The J gene is TRBJ2-7, the V gene TRBV18; possibly TRBD1 for D (5 bases). Trimming cost V 1 base and J 1 base, with 5 bases left between them. CDR3 size: 13 residues. Germline V lookup: CDR1 KGHSH, CDR2 LQKENI. The CDR3 protein is CASSPQGSYEQYF. CDR3 nucleotides: TGTGCCAGCTCACCACAGGGGTCCTACGAGCAGTACTTC. Full variable domain (remainder filled in from reference TRBV18 and TRBJ2-7): NAGVMQNPRHLVRRRGQEARLRCSPMKGHSHVYWYRQLPEEGLKFMVYLQKENIIDESGMPKERFSAEFPKEGPSILRIQQVVRGDSAAYFCASSPQGSYEQYFGPGTRLTVT.

CDR3 in amino acids: CASSVGSYGYTF. CDR3 nucleotide sequence: TGTGCCAGCAGTGTCGGATCCTATGGCTACACCTTC. The chain carries TRBV28 and TRBJ1-2; no clear D. V was shortened by 5 bases and J by 4 bases, with 8 bases between the two germline ends. The CDR3 loop spans 12 amino acids. The germline gives CDR1 MDHEN, CDR2 SYDVKM.

The genes are TRBV7-9 and TRBJ1-1; 8 nucleotides match TRBD1. This CDR3 has 15 amino acids. With V trimmed by 5 bases and J by 4 bases, 9 bases remained unmatched. The V gene's germline CDR1 is SEHNR and CDR2 FQNEAQ (reference sequence). The DNA of the CDR3 is TGTGCCAGCAGCCCACGATGGACAGGGACCACTGAAGCTTTCTTT. The encoded protein is CASSPRWTGTTEAFF.

The chain is built from TRBV19 and TRBJ2-7, with 11 bases aligning to TRBD2. The germline gives CDR1 LNHDA, CDR2 SQIVND (reference sequence). V gave up 6 bases and J gave up 4 bases; unmatched junction bases: 2. The CDR3 loop spans 13 amino acids. The CDR3 sequence: CASSGTSGYEQYF. DNA of the CDR3: TGTGCCAGTAGCGGGACTAGCGGTTACGAGCAGTACTTC. Full variable domain (remainder filled in from reference TRBV19 and TRBJ2-7): DGGITQSPKYLFRKEGQNVTLSCEQNLNHDAMYWYRQDPGQGLRLIYYSQIVNDFQKGDIAEGYSVSREKKESFPLTVTSAQKNPTAFYLCASSGTSGYEQYFGPGTRLTVT.

In DNA, the CDR3 is TGTGCCAGCACCTTGACCTCGAGCTATGGCTACACCTTC. It specifies CASTLTSSYGYTF. The chain uses TRBV12-3 or TRBV12-4 and TRBJ1-2; D not certain. Trimming took off 7 bases at V and 4 bases at J, with 13 bases between the two ends. The CDR3 spans 13 residues.

The chain employs TRBV7-8 and TRBJ1-1; no reliable D call. The germline V gene has CDR1 SGHVS and CDR2 FQNEAQ. The CDR3 sequence is 14 residues long. With 0 bases removed from V and 7 bases from J, the gap between germline ends came to 12 bases. Written as DNA, the CDR3 is TGTGCCAGCAGCTTAGCGGGATCTATGGGTGAAGCTTTCTTT. Its protein product is CASSLAGSMGEAFF.

The rearrangement links TRBV9 to TRBJ2-6, with TRBD2 matching 9 bases. CDR1 and CDR2 from the germline V gene are SGDLS and YYNGEE. CDR3 size: 17 residues. Germline trimming cut 4 bases from V and 2 bases from J; bases unmatched to any gene: 7. As DNA, the CDR3 is TGTGCCAGCAGCAGGAGCGGGGGGTTCGCTGGGGCCAACGTCCTGACTTTC. It yields the protein CASSRSGGFAGANVLTF.

J is TRBJ1-2 and V is TRBV18; 8 bases are shared with TRBD1. Germline V lookup: CDR1 KGHSH, CDR2 LQKENI. V gave up 6 bases and J gave up 1 base; unmatched junction bases: 4. CDR3 length: 14 amino acids. The CDR3 DNA reads TGTGCCAGCTCTTTCGGACAGGGTAACTATGGCTACACCTTC. This translates into CASSFGQGNYGYTF.

The chain combines TRBV30 with TRBJ2-3, with 10 bases matching TRBD1. This CDR3 has 14 amino acids. Unmatched junction bases numbered 3, after V lost 2 bases and J lost 4 bases. Germline values: CDR1 GTSNPN, CDR2 SVGIG (reference sequence). CDR3 loop: CAWSQDRGADTQYF. The DNA for the CDR3 is TGTGCCTGGAGTCAGGACAGGGGGGCAGATACGCAGTATTTT.

The chain employs TRBV5-6 and TRBJ2-7; no clear D. Trimming pared 4 bases from V and 6 bases from J, leaving 17 bases between. The CDR3 extends over 14 amino acids. Germline lookup yields CDR1 SGHDT and CDR2 YYEEEE. CDR3 nucleotide sequence: TGTGCCAGCAGCCTCGGGCAAACCGGGTCCGAGCAGTACTTC. It codes for CASSLGQTGSEQYF.